The 22 T cell receptor beta chains reported below all come from one sample, sequenced in a study of tumor-infiltrating lymphocytes in primary liver carcinoma. Germline DNA was extracted alongside blood RNA, which was obtained from unsorted whole blood. A primer matching the constant region was used to make TCR beta cDNA from about 500 ng of total RNA. Three nested multiplex PCR rounds of slightly modified ARM-PCR generated TCR beta libraries. Running 9 to 11 cycles apiece, the first two PCR rounds relied on TRBV1-TRBV30 forward primers together with a C-beta reverse primer. Via MiXCR, TCRdb re-called the multiplex PCR reads, giving one row per CDR3 protein. Of fewer than 350,000 distinct CDR3 sequences in the sample, around three fifths were seen once. Sequences were obtained from peripheral blood. These receptors came from a man in his forties or fifties with primary liver carcinoma and hepatitis B virus infection.

The chain's CDR3 is CASSRAQTSPFTYEQYF. The DNA for the CDR3 is TGTGCCAGCAGCCGAGCTCAGACCAGCCCCTTCACCTACGAGCAGTACTTC. This rearrangement joins TRBV5-5 to TRBJ2-7; D remains ambiguous. The CDR3 extends over 17 amino acids. Trimming removed 4 bases at V and 2 bases at J, with 22 bases between. Germline-derived CDR1 and CDR2 are SGHKS and YYEKEE (reference sequence).

The chain recombines TRBV11-2 with TRBJ2-5; the D gene could be TRBD1 or TRBD2 (6 bases each). V shed 5 bases and J shed 11 bases, with 30 bases lying between them. Looked up from germline, CDR1 is SGHAT and CDR2 is FQNNGV. This CDR3 contains 17 residues. The CDR3, as DNA: TGTGCCAGCAGCGGTTGGACTACAGGGTCCTCATGGGGGACTCAGTACTTC. Amino acids: CASSGWTTGSSWGTQYF.

The chain recombines TRBV11-2 with TRBJ2-1, with D tentatively TRBD2 (6 bases). V lost 5 bases and J 12 bases, leaving 17 bases between the germline ends. CDR3 length equals 13 residues. The germline CDR1 and CDR2 sequences are SGHAT and FQNNGV. CDR3 in amino acids: CASSEGGQGGQFF. The CDR3, as DNA: TGTGCCAGCAGCGAAGGCGGGCAGGGAGGGCAGTTCTTC.

As to this clonotype: One end of the junction varies from germline; a read error may be responsible. The chain combines TRBV4-1 with TRBJ1-4; tentatively, D is TRBD1 (5 bases). This CDR3 is 16 amino acids long. Germline V lookup: CDR1 MGHRA, CDR2 YSYEKL. CDR3 in amino acids: CASSQAKGTANEKLLF. CDR3 DNA: TGCGCCAGCAGCCAAGCGAAGGGGACGGCTAATGAAAAACTGCTTTTT.

As regards this clonotype: A read error may explain this, as a much larger clone is one base away. This rearrangement joins TRBV10-3 to TRBJ1-6; a weak D match, TRBD1 (5 bases). This CDR3 contains 14 residues. Germline V CDR1 and CDR2: ENHRY, SYGVKD. V lost 5 bases and J 7 bases, leaving 12 bases between the germline ends. DNA for the CDR3: TGTGCCATCAGTAGCAGGGTCGAGAATTCACCCCTCCACTTT. Amino acid sequence: CAISSRVENSPLHF.

V usage is TRBV11-2 and J usage is TRBJ2-1; 7 nucleotides align to TRBD2. The CDR3 sequence is 14 residues long. Germline V gene data show CDR1 as SGHAT and CDR2 as FQNNGV. The trim removed 8 bases at V and 13 bases at J, leaving 17 bases unmatched. Here the CDR3 reads CASGIMREWGEQFF. The CDR3 DNA reads TGTGCCAGCGGCATAATGCGGGAGTGGGGTGAACAGTTCTTC.

The chain recombines TRBV11-3 with TRBJ2-3; TRBD2 agrees at 10 bases. The CDR3 runs to 19 residues. V gave up 1 base and J gave up 5 bases; unmatched junction bases: 15. The germline V gene has CDR1 SGHNT and CDR2 YENEEA. The CDR3 here is CASSLGLSSGSRDIDTQYF. In nucleotides, the CDR3 is TGTGCCAGCAGCTTAGGGTTGTCTAGCGGGAGTCGGGATATAGATACGCAGTATTTT.

With regard to this clonotype: Relative to the germline gene, one junction end is altered; a read error may explain this. This chain uses TRBV4-1 with TRBJ1-5; D remains unclear. Per germline, CDR1 MGHRA and CDR2 YSYEKL. This CDR3 spans 17 amino acids. The CDR3, as DNA: TGCACCAGCAGCCAAGAATGGGGTCCGGGAAGCAATCAGCCCCAGCATTTT. Translating it yields CTSSQEWGPGSNQPQHF.

This clonotype has more than one count but fewer than ten. The gene calls are TRBV30 and TRBJ2-4; D uncertain. The CDR3 runs to 16 residues. V dropped 0 bases and J dropped 0 bases, with 12 bases sitting between them. From germline, CDR1 is GTSNPN and CDR2 SVGIG (reference sequence). CDR3 coding DNA: TGTGCCTGGAGTGTAGGCAGCGTCTTAGCCAAAAACATTCAGTACTTC. Translated: CAWSVGSVLAKNIQYF.

On this clonotype: A clone one base away is much larger, so this may be a read error. The CDR3 does not close with the conserved phenylalanine or tryptophan, likely indicating a read error. The genes are TRBV4-1 and TRBJ2-7; possibly TRBD1 for D (6 bases). The V end lost 0 bases, the J end lost 2 bases, and 11 bases lay between the germline ends. The CDR3 length is 15 residues. The V gene's germline CDR1 is MGHRA and CDR2 YSYEKL. The CDR3 protein is CASSQEKGVTYEQYL. The CDR3 DNA reads TGCGCCAGCAGCCAAGAAAAGGGGGTTACCTACGAGCAGTACCTC.

The chain joins TRBV28 to TRBJ2-7, with 8 bases lining up with TRBD1. CDR3 size: 14 residues. Germline CDR1 MDHEN, CDR2 SYDVKM. V was pared by 3 bases and J by 4 bases, with 5 bases of the junction left unmatched. CDR3 protein: CASSFQGAGYEQYF. CDR3 DNA sequence: TGTGCCAGCAGTTTCCAGGGGGCTGGATACGAGCAGTACTTC.

A note on this clonotype: This may come from a read error, since a much larger clone is one base off. J is TRBJ2-3 and V is TRBV11-1, with D maybe TRBD2 (7 bases). CDR3 length: 15 residues. Germline V lookup: CDR1 SGHAT, CDR2 FQDESV (reference sequence). Here the CDR3 DNA reads TGTGCCAGCGGCTTAAGTTGGGGGGGCGCAGGTACGCAGTATTTT. Translation gives CASGLSWGGAGTQYF.

This clonotype was found once. The CDR3 region is CASSQGVNGLYF. The DNA of the CDR3 is TGTGCCAGCAGCCAAGGTGTGAACGGGCTGTACTTC. V gene TRBV4-2 combines with J gene TRBJ2-7; D is unresolved. This CDR3 is built from 12 residues. The germline V gene encodes CDR1 LGHNA and CDR2 YNFKEQ. V lost 1 base, J lost 12 bases, and 13 bases lay in between.

This clonotype occurred a few times. This may be a read error: a much more frequent sequence differs by one nucleotide. The genes are TRBV4-3 and TRBJ2-1, with 12 positions matching TRBD2. Per the germline V gene, CDR1 is LGHNA and CDR2 is YSLEER. CDR3 size: 17 residues. The V segment lost 7 bases and the J segment 10 bases; nucleotides outside the gene matches: 17. CDR3 residues: CASNHSIYGTSGFEQFF. Here the CDR3 DNA reads TGCGCCAGCAACCATTCCATATACGGGACTAGCGGGTTCGAGCAGTTCTTC.

Remarks on this clonotype: This may be a read error, as it is one base from a much larger clone. This rearrangement joins TRBV6-5 to TRBJ2-3, with 11 bases that match TRBD2. V was pared by 2 bases and J by 5 bases, with 6 bases of the junction left unmatched. Per germline, CDR1 MNHEY and CDR2 SVGAGI. The CDR3 is 16 amino acids. CDR3 protein: CASSYGLAGGVDTQYF. The CDR3 region has the DNA TGTGCCAGCAGTTACGGCCTAGCGGGAGGCGTAGATACGCAGTATTTT.

This clonotype was detected many times. The rearrangement links TRBV10-3 to TRBJ2-3, with TRBD2 matching 8 bases. The CDR3 is 18 amino acids. Germline V gene lookup returns CDR1 ENHRY and CDR2 SYGVKD. V shed 4 bases, J shed 7 bases, and the junction held 19 bases outside the gene matches. CDR3 protein: CAISGGVKRESIVYTQYF. The CDR3 bases are TGTGCCATCAGTGGGGGGGTCAAGCGGGAGTCCATCGTATATACGCAGTATTTT.

Concerning this clonotype: The CDR3 does not end in the conserved phenylalanine or tryptophan, so this is likely a read error. This chain connects TRBV11-2 to TRBJ2-3, with 11 positions matching TRBD2. V dropped 5 bases and J dropped 0; count of bases not matched to a gene: 7. Germline CDR1 SGHAT, CDR2 FQNNGV. This CDR3 contains 17 residues. In DNA form, the CDR3 reads TGTGCCAGCAGCCTACAGACTAGCGGGGCGAGCACAGATACGCAGTATTTG. It specifies CASSLQTSGASTDTQYL.

For this clonotype: With a much larger clone just one base away, this may be a read error. The chain links TRBV7-9 to TRBJ2-7, with 13 bases aligning to TRBD2. This CDR3 comprises 14 residues. The germline V gene has CDR1 SEHNR and CDR2 FQNEAQ (reference sequence). This CDR3 reads CVSSRTSGRGEQYF. CDR3 nucleotides: TGTGTCAGCAGCCGTACTAGCGGGAGGGGGGAGCAGTACTTC.

V gene TRBV6-5 combines with J gene TRBJ2-7; D possibly corresponds to TRBD1 (7 bases). This CDR3 is built from 15 residues. The germline CDR1 and CDR2 sequences are MNHEY and SVGAGI. As DNA, the CDR3 is TGTGTCTGCAGTTACGGGGCAGGGGGGCAGTACGAGCAGTACTTC. This sequence encodes CVCSYGAGGQYEQYF.

The chain links TRBV6-5 to TRBJ2-1; D may be TRBD1 (6 bases). Trimming stripped 5 bases from V and 8 bases from J, with 16 bases between. This CDR3 has 14 amino acids. Germline V gene lookup returns CDR1 MNHEY and CDR2 SVGAGI. CDR3 protein: CASSHRAGIDEQFF. As DNA, the CDR3 is TGTGCCAGCAGTCACAGGGCAGGGATCGATGAGCAGTTCTTC.

With regard to this clonotype: Being one base from a much bigger clone, this may be a read error. The genes are TRBV5-5 and TRBJ2-5, with 13 bases lining up with TRBD2. Trimming cost V 4 bases and J 0 bases; bases outside gene matches: 6. Germline V gene lookup returns CDR1 SGHKS and CDR2 YYEKEE (reference sequence). CDR3 size: 17 residues. CDR3 in amino acids: CASSPRLAGGYQETQYF. The CDR3 DNA reads TGTGCCAGCAGCCCGAGACTAGCGGGAGGCTACCAAGAGACCCAGTACTTC.

Details on this clonotype: The CDR3 does not close with the conserved phenylalanine or tryptophan, likely indicating a read error. The chain is built from TRBV6-1 and TRBJ1-5, with 11 nucleotides matching TRBD1. There are 16 residues in the CDR3. V gave up 6 bases and J gave up 7 bases; unmatched junction bases: 11. CDR1 and CDR2 from the germline V gene are MNHNS and SASEGT. As DNA, the CDR3 is TGTGCCAGCAGCCGGATGGACAGGGGGCGGGTGCAGCCCCAGCATTAT. Translated: CASSRMDRGRVQPQHY.